One and the same sample provided the 8 T cell receptor beta chains below, sequenced in a study of shared clonotypes between healthy human individuals. The data were produced by immunoSEQ multiplex PCR, yet TCRdb's version contains in-frame clones alone and is incomplete. Among approximately 2.1 million clones listed, over 90% were seen once. The sequencing sample was made of naive CD4+ T cells from PBMCs. As for subset: CD45RA+ positively selected. These receptors came from a young man in good health. Some clones in this sample may be carry-over from other donors' samples.

The CDR3 coding sequence is TGTGCCAGCAGCTTAGTTGGAAACACCGAGGCGTCCCAGCAGTACTTC. Its translation is CASSLVGNTEASQQYF. This chain links TRBV7-6 with TRBJ2-7; no clear D gene. Germline CDR1 and CDR2: SGHVS and FNYEAQ. The CDR3 spans 16 residues. V was pared by 1 base and J by 8 bases, with 21 bases between.

The chain joins TRBV7-8 to TRBJ1-3; 9 nucleotides match TRBD1. From germline, CDR1 is SGHVS and CDR2 FQNEAQ. The CDR3 covers 15 residues. V dropped 5 bases and J dropped 7; count of bases not matched to a gene: 9. CDR3: CASSRRDRAVNTIYF. Written as DNA, the CDR3 is TGTGCCAGCAGCCGACGGGACAGGGCAGTGAACACCATATATTTT.

The chain links TRBV10-3 to TRBJ2-5; unclear D gene. Trimming stripped 6 bases from V and 1 base from J, with 9 bases between. CDR1 ENHRY and CDR2 SYGVKD come from the germline V gene. This CDR3 contains 13 residues. The CDR3 coding sequence is TGTGCCATCAGAGGGCAGCCCCAAGAGACCCAGTACTTC. Amino acid sequence: CAIRGQPQETQYF.

The genes are TRBV9 and TRBJ2-1; 10 positions agree with TRBD1. J was trimmed by 3 bases and V by 3 bases; bases with no gene match: 9. The V gene's germline CDR1 is SGDLS and CDR2 YYNGEE. The CDR3 consists of 17 residues. The DNA for the CDR3 is TGTGCCAGCAGCGGCCGGGACAGGGGAACTGTCTACAATGAGCAGTTCTTC. Residues: CASSGRDRGTVYNEQFF.

The rearrangement links TRBV28 to TRBJ2-7; maybe TRBD1 (6 bases). The CDR3 totals 14 residues. The germline V gene has CDR1 MDHEN and CDR2 SYDVKM. The germline V and J ends were trimmed by 1 base and 5 bases, with 12 bases remaining between them. In nucleotides, the CDR3 is TGTGCCAGCAGTTTATCGCCGGGACAAGACGAGCAGTACTTC. Amino acid sequence: CASSLSPGQDEQYF.

CDR3 nucleotides: TGTGCCAGCAGCTCCTACACCCCGGATACGCAGTATTTT. Translated, it gives CASSSYTPDTQYF. J is TRBJ2-3 and V is TRBV7-2; D call uncertain. V lost 4 bases, J lost 6 bases, and 11 bases lay in between. The germline V gene has CDR1 SGHTA and CDR2 FQGNSA. This CDR3 region has 13 residues.

The gene calls are TRBV5-1 and TRBJ2-5; D may be TRBD2 (6 bases). The CDR3 consists of 14 residues. The germline CDR1 and CDR2 sequences are SGHRS and YFSETQ. Trimming shortened V by 3 bases and J by 1 base, and 10 bases separated the two germline ends. CDR3 in DNA: TGCGCCAGCAGCTATACGGGACTCCAAGAGACCCAGTACTTC. It specifies CASSYTGLQETQYF.

The rearrangement joins TRBV7-3 to TRBJ2-2, with D possibly called TRBD1 or TRBD2 (5 bases each). V was pared by 5 bases and J by 5 bases, with 15 bases between. This CDR3 is 15 amino acids long. Germline CDR1 is SGHTA and CDR2 is FQGTGA. The chain's CDR3 is CASSPTREGTGELFF. As DNA, the CDR3 is TGTGCCAGCAGCCCAACAAGAGAGGGGACCGGGGAGCTGTTTTTT.